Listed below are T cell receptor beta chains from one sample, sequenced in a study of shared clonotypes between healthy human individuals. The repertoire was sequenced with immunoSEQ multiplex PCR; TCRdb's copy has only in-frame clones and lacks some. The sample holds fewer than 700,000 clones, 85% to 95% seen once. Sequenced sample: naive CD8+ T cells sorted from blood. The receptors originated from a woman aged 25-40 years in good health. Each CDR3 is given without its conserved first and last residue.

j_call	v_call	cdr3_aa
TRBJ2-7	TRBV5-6	ASSPGQGSYEQY
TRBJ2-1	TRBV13	ASSSKLTSEQF
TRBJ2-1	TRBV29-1	SVPGLASNEQF
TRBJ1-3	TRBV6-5	ATGQTSGNTIY
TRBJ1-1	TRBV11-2	ASSLSFHIRNTEAF
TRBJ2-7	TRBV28	ASRGDRDFPHEQY
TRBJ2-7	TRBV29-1	SVDGTGGREQY
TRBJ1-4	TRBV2	ASSVGQTLAPDEKLF
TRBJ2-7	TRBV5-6	ASSLGASYEQY
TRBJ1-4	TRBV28	ASKSGTGLEKLF
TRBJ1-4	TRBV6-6	ASSLVGGDEKLF
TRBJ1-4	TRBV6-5	ASRIGEKLF
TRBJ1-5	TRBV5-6	ASSITGGINQPQH
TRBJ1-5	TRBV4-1	ASSQVGQDPPH
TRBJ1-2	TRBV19	ASNGGGVGYT
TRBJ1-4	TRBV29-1	SVYGTVDEKLF
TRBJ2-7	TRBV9	ASSPSDSIYEQY
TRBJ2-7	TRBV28	ASSFGTGPYEQY
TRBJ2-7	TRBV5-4	ASSLGTSQGTEQY
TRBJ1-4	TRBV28	ASSLSGVQEKLF
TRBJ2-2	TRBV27	ASSLFGANTGELF
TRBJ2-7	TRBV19	ASSIRDRAYEQY
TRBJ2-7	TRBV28	ASSFGSEVRGSYEQY